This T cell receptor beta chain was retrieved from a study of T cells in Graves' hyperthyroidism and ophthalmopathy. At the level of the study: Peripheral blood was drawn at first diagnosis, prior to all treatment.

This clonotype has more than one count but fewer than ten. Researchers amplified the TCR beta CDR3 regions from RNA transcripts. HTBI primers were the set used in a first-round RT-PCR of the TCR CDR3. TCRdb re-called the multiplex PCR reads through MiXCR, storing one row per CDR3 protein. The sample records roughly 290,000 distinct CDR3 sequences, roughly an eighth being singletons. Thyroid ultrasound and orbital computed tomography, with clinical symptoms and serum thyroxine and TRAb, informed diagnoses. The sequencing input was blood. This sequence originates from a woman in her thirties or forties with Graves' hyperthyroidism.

The CDR3 coding sequence is TGTGCCAGCCGGGACAGGTCAATTGCTGGAAACACCATATATTTT. The encoded protein is CASRDRSIAGNTIYF. The chain couples TRBV2 to TRBJ1-3, with 8 bases matching TRBD1. Trimming at V came to 8 bases and at J to 2 bases, leaving 8 bases not matched to a gene. Germline-derived CDR1 and CDR2 are SNHLY and FYNNEI. CDR3 length: 15 amino acids. Full variable domain (missing parts from reference TRBV2 and TRBJ1-3): EPEVTQTPSHQVTQMGQEVILRCVPISNHLYFYWYRQILGQKVEFLVSFYNNEISEKSEIFDDQFSVERPDGSNFTLKIRSTKLEDSAMYFCASRDRSIAGNTIYFGEGSWLTVV.